This entry lists 32 T cell receptor beta chains sequenced from one sample in a study of identical twins. TCRdb passed the 5' RACE reads through MiXCR, listing each CDR3 protein once. The sample includes roughly 480,000 distinct CDR3 sequences, 20% to 30% of them seen just once. The data were also submitted as part of a second study, on T cells expressing NK-cell markers.

The sequenced material came from CD4+ T cells sorted from blood. Source of these receptors: a woman aged 18-29 years in good health.

The sample holds a few counts of this clonotype. The chain uses TRBV20-1 and TRBJ2-1; D uncertain. The V end was cut by 5 bases, the J end by 4 bases, with 15 bases between. The CDR3 length is 14 residues. Germline CDR1 DFQATT, CDR2 SNEGSKA (reference sequence). The CDR3 spells CSAHAITVYNEQFF. CDR3 nucleotides: TGCAGTGCTCACGCCATCACTGTATACAATGAGCAGTTCTTC.

The gene calls are TRBV6-2 or TRBV6-3 and TRBJ2-7; D is perhaps TRBD1 or TRBD2 (6 bases each). Trimming took 5 bases from V and 7 from J, leaving 9 bases between them. Germline V CDR1 and CDR2: MNHEY, SVGEGT. The CDR3 length is 11 residues. The CDR3 here is CASSGGPEQYF. CDR3 DNA: TGTGCCAGCAGTGGGGGGCCGGAGCAGTACTTC.

V is TRBV12-3 or TRBV12-4 and J is TRBJ2-5; D is perhaps TRBD2 (6 bases). Trimming left V 6 bases short and J 4 bases short, with 9 bases between. CDR3 length: 12 residues. CDR3 in amino acids: CASRWGLETQYF. The CDR3 DNA sequence: TGTGCCAGCAGGTGGGGACTAGAGACCCAGTACTTC.

The sample holds a few counts of this clonotype. The chain employs TRBV3-1 and TRBJ2-5, with D uncertain. V was shortened by 0 bases and J by 4 bases, with 6 bases between the two germline ends. The CDR3 consists of 13 residues. The V gene's germline CDR1 is LGHDT and CDR2 YNNKEL (reference sequence). The DNA for the CDR3 is TGTGCCAGCAGCCAAGATCTTGCAGAGACCCAGTACTTC. This gives the protein CASSQDLAETQYF.

This sequence joins TRBV20-1 and TRBJ2-3; perhaps TRBD2 as D (5 bases). CDR1 and CDR2 from the germline V gene are DFQATT and SNEGSKA (reference sequence). The ends were cut back, 3 bases at V and 1 base at J, with 14 bases in the middle. This CDR3 contains 15 residues. CDR3 loop: CSASGSGRGTDTQYF. CDR3 sequence (DNA): TGCAGTGCTAGCGGGTCGGGAAGAGGCACAGATACGCAGTATTTT.

This clonotype was found a few times. The genes are TRBV7-2 and TRBJ2-7, with unresolved D. Germline V gene lookup returns CDR1 SGHTA and CDR2 FQGNSA. The CDR3 contains 14 residues. Trimming cost V 5 bases and J 2 bases, with 13 bases left between them. The CDR3 region is CASSRTSSAYEQYF. Written as DNA, the CDR3 is TGTGCCAGCAGCCGGACCTCATCGGCCTACGAGCAGTACTTC.

This chain joins TRBV5-1 and TRBJ2-3; 7 bases fit TRBD2. Germline loops: CDR1 SGHRS, CDR2 YFSETQ. V trimming: 1 base; J trimming: 5 bases; junction bases outside the gene matches: 7. This CDR3 has 15 residues. In nucleotides, the CDR3 is TGCGCCAGCAGCTTGTTGTCCCCTAGCGGAGATACGCAGTATTTT. Translation gives CASSLLSPSGDTQYF. Full variable domain (missing parts from reference TRBV5-1 and TRBJ2-3): KAGVTQTPRYLIKTRGQQVTLSCSPISGHRSVSWYQQTPGQGLQFLFEYFSETQRNKGNFPGRFSGRQFSNSRSEMNVSTLELGDSALYLCASSLLSPSGDTQYFGPGTRLTVL.

The chain joins TRBV7-9 to TRBJ2-3; 9 bases match TRBD2. The CDR3 loop spans 16 amino acids. The V gene's germline CDR1 is SEHNR and CDR2 FQNEAQ (reference sequence). V shed 5 bases and J 5 bases; nucleotides not matched to a gene: 11. CDR3 sequence (DNA): TGTGCCAGCAGCCCAGGCGGCAGCGGGGGGATAGATACGCAGTATTTT. The encoded protein is CASSPGGSGGIDTQYF. Full variable domain (remainder filled in from reference TRBV7-9 and TRBJ2-3): DTGVSQNPRHKITKRGQNVTFRCDPISEHNRLYWYRQTLGQGPEFLTYFQNEAQLEKSRLLSDRFSAERPKGSFSTLEIQRTEQGDSAMYLCASSPGGSGGIDTQYFGPGTRLTVL.

Comments on this clonotype: The junction departs from the called germline gene at one end, perhaps through a read error. The genes are TRBV7-7 and TRBJ2-2, with 11 bases matching TRBD2. The CDR3 is 15 amino acids. Germline CDR1 SSHAT, CDR2 FNYEAQ (reference sequence). The CDR3 nucleotides are TGTGCTAGCACCCTGACTAGCGGGGACGGCGGGGAGCTGTTTTTT. Amino acids: CASTLTSGDGGELFF. Combining the CDR3 with reference TRBV7-7 and TRBJ2-2 gives the whole variable domain GAGVSQSPRYKVTKRGQDVTLRCDPISSHATLYWYQQALGQGPEFLTYFNYEAQPDKSGLPSDRFSAERPEGSISTLTIQRTEQRDSAMYRCASTLTSGDGGELFFGEGSRLTVL.

This chain joins TRBV3-1 and TRBJ2-3; D possibly corresponds to TRBD2 (5 bases). The germline gives CDR1 LGHDT, CDR2 YNNKEL (reference sequence). Trimming left V 6 bases short and J 4 bases short, with 11 bases between. The CDR3 totals 13 residues. CDR3 sequence reads: CASSPTNSDTQYF. The CDR3 DNA reads as TGTGCCAGCAGTCCGACTAACTCAGATACGCAGTATTTT.

This clonotype turned up a few times. This chain uses TRBV9 with TRBJ2-2, with D hard to call. Germline V lookup: CDR1 SGDLS, CDR2 YYNGEE. This CDR3 is 16 amino acids long. Trimming left V 0 bases short and J 0 bases short, with 9 bases between. This chain's CDR3 is CASSVVAITNTGELFF. The CDR3 region has the DNA TGTGCCAGCAGCGTAGTAGCTATTACGAACACCGGGGAGCTGTTTTTT. Drawing the rest from reference TRBV9 and TRBJ2-2, the complete variable domain is DSGVTQTPKHLITATGQRVTLRCSPRSGDLSVYWYQQSLDQGLQFLIQYYNGEERAKGNILERFSAQQFPDLHSELNLSSLELGDSALYFCASSVVAITNTGELFFGEGSRLTVL.

The rearrangement uses TRBV27 and TRBJ1-4; TRBD1 matches at 8 bases. Germline values: CDR1 MNHEY, CDR2 SMNVEV (reference sequence). The CDR3 consists of 22 residues. Losses at the gene ends were 3 bases for V and 2 bases for J; bases not matched to a gene: 23. The CDR3 region is CASSLIGRGRVNVSVTNEKLFF. The CDR3 bases are TGTGCCAGCAGTTTGATCGGCAGGGGGCGCGTAAATGTGTCTGTTACTAATGAAAAACTGTTTTTT.

This rearrangement joins TRBV20-1 to TRBJ2-3; 7 bases are a match to TRBD1. V shed 3 bases, J shed 6 bases, and the junction held 9 bases outside the gene matches. CDR1 is DFQATT and CDR2 is SNEGSKA in the germline V gene (reference sequence). The length of the CDR3 is 14 residues. CDR3 residues: CSASRDSFMDTQYF. In DNA form, the CDR3 reads TGCAGTGCTAGCCGGGACAGCTTTATGGATACGCAGTATTTT.

This clonotype was counted between two and nine times. The chain joins TRBV7-6 to TRBJ2-2, with D perhaps TRBD1 (5 bases). V shed 5 bases and J shed 4 bases, with 14 bases lying between them. This CDR3 is 15 amino acids long. Germline assignment: CDR1 SGHVS and CDR2 FNYEAQ. CDR3 coding DNA: TGTGCCAGCAGCCATGGGAACAGGCCCACCGGGGAGCTGTTTTTT. This translates into CASSHGNRPTGELFF.

This sequence joins TRBV4-1 and TRBJ2-2; D may be TRBD1 or TRBD2 (5 bases each). V dropped 2 bases and J dropped 4 bases, with 17 bases sitting between them. CDR1 and CDR2 from the germline V gene are MGHRA and YSYEKL. The CDR3 contains 17 residues. The CDR3 loop is CASSQLTGTAITGELFF. DNA for the CDR3: TGCGCCAGCAGCCAACTTACTGGGACGGCAATCACCGGGGAGCTGTTTTTT.

This clonotype has only a few counts. The chain is built from TRBV5-1 and TRBJ2-2; 7 nucleotides align to TRBD1. J gave up 0 bases and V 4 bases, and 9 bases lay outside the gene matches. The CDR3 has 17 amino acids. The germline V gene has CDR1 SGHRS and CDR2 YFSETQ. The DNA for the CDR3 is TGCGCCAGCAGCGTTAAGGGGGCCAGCTCGAACACCGGGGAGCTGTTTTTT. Its protein product is CASSVKGASSNTGELFF. Supplemented by reference TRBV5-1 and TRBJ2-2, the full variable domain reads KAGVTQTPRYLIKTRGQQVTLSCSPISGHRSVSWYQQTPGQGLQFLFEYFSETQRNKGNFPGRFSGRQFSNSRSEMNVSTLELGDSALYLCASSVKGASSNTGELFFGEGSRLTVL.

The chain has TRBV6-2 or TRBV6-3 and TRBJ2-3; the D is unclear. Trimming removed 8 bases from V and 0 bases from J, with 12 bases in between. CDR3 size: 14 residues. Germline V gene lookup returns CDR1 MNHEY and CDR2 SVGEGT. This CDR3 reads CASCRASSTDTQYF. DNA of the CDR3: TGTGCCAGCTGTCGGGCCTCTAGCACAGATACGCAGTATTTT.

The chain combines TRBV6-1 with TRBJ2-3; 11 nucleotides agree with TRBD2. The CDR3 has 15 residues. Germline V CDR1 and CDR2: MNHNS, SASEGT. The trim removed 2 bases at V and 7 bases at J, leaving 5 bases unmatched. CDR3 amino acids: CASSELAGGMNTQYF. The CDR3 DNA reads TGTGCCAGCAGTGAACTAGCGGGAGGAATGAATACGCAGTATTTT.

This clonotype was picked up a small number of times. This rearrangement joins TRBV5-1 to TRBJ2-1, with no clear D. This CDR3 has 13 residues. V lost 4 bases and J 4 bases, leaving 9 bases between the germline ends. Germline V gene data show CDR1 as SGHRS and CDR2 as YFSETQ. The CDR3 spells CASSTSLYNEQFF. In nucleotides, the CDR3 is TGCGCCAGCAGCACATCCCTTTACAATGAGCAGTTCTTC.

The chain recombines TRBV15 with TRBJ2-3; D possibly uses TRBD1 or TRBD2 (6 bases each). Germline assignment: CDR1 LNHNV and CDR2 YYDKDF (reference sequence). This CDR3 spans 13 amino acids. V was trimmed by 11 bases and J by 2 bases, leaving 14 bases between them. The CDR3 loop is CAVRRGVTDTQYF. The DNA of the CDR3 is TGTGCCGTTCGAAGGGGGGTCACAGATACGCAGTATTTT.

The chain carries TRBV12-5 and TRBJ2-1; 8 positions agree with TRBD2. CDR1 and CDR2 from the germline V gene are LGHNT and FRNRAP. V was clipped by 6 bases and J by 6 bases; unmatched bases: 7. CDR3 size: 14 residues. Here the CDR3 DNA reads TGTGCTAGTGGAAGGGGACTAGAGGGCAATGAGCAGTTCTTC. Translation: CASGRGLEGNEQFF.

V usage is TRBV4-2 and J usage is TRBJ1-5, with no clear D. Trimming removed 0 bases from V and 7 bases from J, with 7 bases in between. CDR1 is LGHNA, CDR2 YNFKEQ, per germline. This CDR3 contains 13 residues. DNA of the CDR3: TGTGCCAGCAGCCAAGATTATTGGCAGCCCCAGCATTTT. It is translated as CASSQDYWQPQHF.

The chain joins TRBV5-1 to TRBJ1-1, with D perhaps matching TRBD1 (6 bases). CDR1 and CDR2 (germline): SGHRS, YFSETQ. Trimming cost V 5 bases and J 1 base, with 12 bases left between them. This CDR3 is built from 14 residues. CDR3 loop: CASRMPGQNTEAFF. The CDR3 bases are TGCGCCAGCAGAATGCCGGGACAGAACACTGAAGCTTTCTTT.

The V and J genes are TRBV5-1 and TRBJ2-2; 9 bases line up with TRBD2. This CDR3 is built from 14 residues. Germline assignment: CDR1 SGHRS and CDR2 YFSETQ. The V segment lost 8 bases and the J segment 2 bases; nucleotides outside the gene matches: 4. CDR3 sequence reads: CASRLAANTGELFF. Here the CDR3 DNA reads TGCGCCAGTAGACTAGCGGCCAACACCGGGGAGCTGTTTTTT.

This clonotype was counted at least ten times. V and J are TRBV5-5 and TRBJ2-5; 9 bases map to TRBD1. J lost 5 bases, V lost 4 bases, and 3 bases had no gene match. The CDR3 has 13 residues. CDR1 and CDR2 from the germline V gene are SGHKS and YYEKEE (reference sequence). CDR3 loop: CASSGTGRETQYF. For the CDR3, the DNA is TGTGCCAGCAGCGGGACAGGGAGGGAGACCCAGTACTTC.

The rearrangement links TRBV5-1 to TRBJ1-2, with unresolved D. The CDR3 runs 14 residues. Germline CDR1 is SGHRS and CDR2 is YFSETQ. V lost 0 bases and J 2 bases, leaving 8 bases between the germline ends. The DNA of the CDR3 is TGCGCCAGCAGCTTGGCCCCCCCCAACTATGGCTACACCTTC. It specifies CASSLAPPNYGYTF.

This clonotype was picked up a small number of times. This rearrangement joins TRBV12-3 or TRBV12-4 to TRBJ1-4; D is unclear. Trimming stripped 5 bases from V and 5 bases from J, with 9 bases between. The CDR3 sequence is 13 residues long. The chain's CDR3 is CASSLRWNEKLFF. The CDR3, as DNA: TGTGCCAGCAGTCTCCGATGGAATGAAAAACTGTTTTTT.

This clonotype has just a few counts. V usage is TRBV6-5 and J usage is TRBJ1-2; unclear D gene. The CDR3 has 15 residues. The V gene's germline CDR1 is MNHEY and CDR2 SVGAGI. Deletions cut 4 bases from V and 4 bases from J, with 16 bases between. The CDR3 DNA reads TGTGCCAGCAGTTCCTTCGAACGGGTAGCCTATGGCTACACCTTC. Protein sequence: CASSSFERVAYGYTF.

With regard to this clonotype: At one boundary the junction diverges from the germline segment, which might be a read error. The chain is built from TRBV27 and TRBJ2-2; 8 nucleotides agree with TRBD1. The CDR3 extends over 15 amino acids. In germline, CDR1 is MNHEY, CDR2 SMNVEV (reference sequence). In DNA form, the CDR3 reads TGTGCCAGCAATGACAGGGGACCAAACACCGTGGAGCTGTTTTTT. Its protein is CASNDRGPNTVELFF.

The V gene is TRBV24-1, the J gene TRBJ1-1, with a possible D match to TRBD1 (6 bases). From germline, CDR1 is KGHDR and CDR2 SFDVKD. Between the trimmed V and J ends, which lost 12 bases and 1 base, there was a span of 26 bases. The CDR3 totals 17 residues. The CDR3 bases are TGTGCCCTCCCCCGTACCATCGGGGGCGGACAGAACACTGAAGCTTTCTTT. This codes for CALPRTIGGGQNTEAFF.

This clonotype has just a few counts. V usage is TRBV25-1 and J usage is TRBJ2-7; 7 nucleotides line up with TRBD1. The junction had 5 bases not matched to a gene; V was cut back by 2 bases and J by 1 base. Germline V gives CDR1 MGHDK, CDR2 SYGVNS. The CDR3 runs 15 residues. The CDR3 DNA is TGTGCCAGCAGTGAACCGGGGACAGCGTCCTACGAGCAGTACTTC. It specifies CASSEPGTASYEQYF.

J is TRBJ2-2 and V is TRBV7-3; 8 bases are a match to TRBD2. The germline V gene encodes CDR1 SGHTA and CDR2 FQGTGA. Trimming at V came to 5 bases and at J to 4 bases, leaving 9 bases not matched to a gene. The length of the CDR3 is 16 residues. The CDR3 DNA reads TGTGCCAGCAGCCTCTCGGGGGGGTTAGGCACCGGGGAGCTGTTTTTT. This gives the protein CASSLSGGLGTGELFF.